Listed here are 11 T cell receptor beta chains from one sample, sequenced in a study of Tregs in tolerant kidney transplant recipients. Assay used: immunoSEQ multiplex PCR; TCRdb lists only in-frame clones, some missing. Of roughly 120,000 clones listed, roughly nine tenths are singletons. The sequenced sample consisted of CD4+ T cells from blood. The receptor set was obtained from a human donor in good health.

The J gene is TRBJ1-5, the V gene TRBV2; D gene ambiguous. CDR1 and CDR2 from the germline V gene are SNHLY and FYNNEI. V lost 6 bases to trimming and J lost 0 bases, with 15 bases between them. The CDR3 loop spans 16 amino acids. The CDR3 spells CASSGSFLYSNQPQHF. CDR3 in DNA: TGTGCCAGCAGCGGGAGCTTCCTCTATAGCAATCAGCCCCAGCATTTT.

The chain uses TRBV6-1 and TRBJ1-1; D is undetermined. Trimming pared 2 bases from V and 4 bases from J, leaving 11 bases between. This CDR3 has 14 residues. Germline V CDR1 and CDR2: MNHNS, SASEGT. CDR3 in amino acids: CASSEHTSGTEAFF. The DNA of the CDR3 is TGTGCCAGCAGTGAACACACCAGTGGCACTGAAGCTTTCTTT.

The J gene is TRBJ2-7, the V gene TRBV23-1; no reliable D call. TRBV23-1 is annotated as an ORF whose role is uncertain. There are 16 residues in the CDR3. Trimming took 6 bases from V and 0 from J, leaving 18 bases between them. The CDR3 coding sequence is TGCGCCAGCAGCCAGCAAGGTCCGGCGGACTCCTACGAGCAGTACTTC. Protein product: CASSQQGPADSYEQYF.

The V call is TRBV5-1, the J call TRBJ1-1; D unclear. V was shortened by 2 bases and J by 1 base, with 6 bases between the two germline ends. The germline V gene encodes CDR1 SGHRS and CDR2 YFSETQ. The CDR3 is 13 residues long. DNA of the CDR3: TGCGCCAGCAGCTTTCGGGGGAACACTGAAGCTTTCTTT. Its protein product is CASSFRGNTEAFF.

This chain links TRBV2 with TRBJ2-1, with TRBD1 identical over 7 bases. V dropped 6 bases and J dropped 0; count of bases not matched to a gene: 2. The germline V gene encodes CDR1 SNHLY and CDR2 FYNNEI. The CDR3 consists of 14 residues. The CDR3 here is CASSRDSSYNEQFF. The CDR3 nucleotides read TGTGCCAGCAGCCGGGACAGCTCCTACAATGAGCAGTTCTTC. Full variable domain (remainder filled in from reference TRBV2 and TRBJ2-1): EPEVTQTPSHQVTQMGQEVILRCVPISNHLYFYWYRQILGQKVEFLVSFYNNEISEKSEIFDDQFSVERPDGSNFTLKIRSTKLEDSAMYFCASSRDSSYNEQFFGPGTRLTVL.

The CDR3 region has the DNA TGTGCCAGCTCACCAGGCCCCGGGACTAGCGGGAGCTACGAGCAGTACTTC. This translates into CASSPGPGTSGSYEQYF. This chain uses TRBV18 with TRBJ2-7; 14 positions match TRBD2. The CDR3 spans 17 residues. Germline V gene sequence: CDR1 KGHSH, CDR2 LQKENI. Trimming removed 2 bases from V and 3 bases from J; junction bases left unmatched: 6.

This clone has just one count. The rearrangement uses TRBV7-9 and TRBJ2-7, with 9 bases aligning to TRBD1. With 4 bases clipped from V and 1 base from J, the junction kept 5 bases outside the gene matches. This CDR3 spans 15 amino acids. Germline V gives CDR1 SEHNR, CDR2 FQNEAQ (reference sequence). In DNA, the CDR3 is TGTGCCAGCAGCTCTACAGGGGGCGCTTCCTACGAGCAGTACTTC. Its translation is CASSSTGGASYEQYF.

V and J are TRBV5-1 and TRBJ2-7; 12 nucleotides agree with TRBD2. Germline values: CDR1 SGHRS, CDR2 YFSETQ. With V trimmed by 3 bases and J by 3 bases, 7 bases remained unmatched. This CDR3 contains 16 residues. The CDR3 reads CASSSLAGGTYYEQYF. The DNA for the CDR3 is TGCGCCAGCAGCTCCCTAGCGGGGGGGACTTACTACGAGCAGTACTTC.

The genes are TRBV18 and TRBJ2-2; a weak D match, TRBD1 (6 bases). The CDR3 has 18 residues. V shed 3 bases and J shed 3 bases, with 20 bases lying between them. The germline gives CDR1 KGHSH, CDR2 LQKENI. CDR3 sequence: CASSPSPGGGGDTGELFF. The CDR3, as DNA: TGTGCCAGCTCACCGTCCCCTGGTGGGGGCGGTGACACCGGGGAGCTGTTTTTT.

The V call is TRBV2, the J call TRBJ2-7; 7 nucleotides agree with TRBD2. Germline V gene lookup returns CDR1 SNHLY and CDR2 FYNNEI. V shed 10 bases, J shed 2 bases, and the junction held 8 bases outside the gene matches. CDR3 size: 13 residues. This chain's CDR3 is CATGGTLTYEQYF. In DNA form, the CDR3 reads TGTGCCACCGGGGGGACCCTAACCTACGAGCAGTACTTC.

The chain couples TRBV5-4 to TRBJ2-7, with TRBD1 identical over 10 bases. Trimming removed 1 base from V and 2 bases from J; junction bases left unmatched: 3. Germline CDR1 SGHNT, CDR2 YYREEE (reference sequence). There are 15 residues in the CDR3. CDR3 in DNA: TGTGCCAGCAGCTTGAGCGGACAGGGGGCCTACGAGCAGTACTTC. It specifies CASSLSGQGAYEQYF.